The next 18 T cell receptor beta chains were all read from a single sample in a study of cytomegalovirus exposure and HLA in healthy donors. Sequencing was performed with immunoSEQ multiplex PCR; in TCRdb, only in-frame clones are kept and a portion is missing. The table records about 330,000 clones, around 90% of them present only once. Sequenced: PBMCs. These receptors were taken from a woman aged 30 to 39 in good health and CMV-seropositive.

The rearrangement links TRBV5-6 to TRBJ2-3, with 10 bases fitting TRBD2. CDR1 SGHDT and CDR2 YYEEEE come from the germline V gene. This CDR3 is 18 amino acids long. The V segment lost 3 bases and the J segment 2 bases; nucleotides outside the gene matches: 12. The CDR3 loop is CASSYTPQAGGYTDTQYF. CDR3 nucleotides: TGTGCCAGCAGCTACACCCCCCAAGCGGGAGGGTACACAGATACGCAGTATTTT.

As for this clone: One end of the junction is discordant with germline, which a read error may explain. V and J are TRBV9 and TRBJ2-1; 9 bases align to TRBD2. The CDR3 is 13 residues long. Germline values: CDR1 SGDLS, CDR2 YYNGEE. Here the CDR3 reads CASSANSGLAQIF. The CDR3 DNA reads TGTGCCAGCAGCGCCAACTCGGGACTAGCTCAAATCTTC.

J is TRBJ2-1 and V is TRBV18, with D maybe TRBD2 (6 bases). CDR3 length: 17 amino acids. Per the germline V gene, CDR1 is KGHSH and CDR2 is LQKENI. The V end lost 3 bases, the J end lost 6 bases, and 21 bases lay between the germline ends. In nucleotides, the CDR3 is TGTGCCAGCTCACCCGGACAAGGCGGGGCCCTGAGCAATGAGCAGTTCTTC. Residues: CASSPGQGGALSNEQFF.

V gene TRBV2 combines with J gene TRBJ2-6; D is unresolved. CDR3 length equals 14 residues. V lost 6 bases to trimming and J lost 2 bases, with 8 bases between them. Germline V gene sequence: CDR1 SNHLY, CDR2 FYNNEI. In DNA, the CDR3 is TGTGCCAGCAGGGGGTCCACTGGGGCCAACGTCCTGACTTTC. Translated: CASRGSTGANVLTF.

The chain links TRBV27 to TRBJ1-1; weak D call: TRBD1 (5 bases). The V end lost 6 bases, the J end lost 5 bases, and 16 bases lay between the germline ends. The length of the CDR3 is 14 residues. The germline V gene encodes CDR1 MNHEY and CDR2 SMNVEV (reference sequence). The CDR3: CASSGLNWGTEAFF. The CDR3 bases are TGTGCCAGCAGCGGTTTAAACTGGGGGACTGAAGCTTTCTTT.

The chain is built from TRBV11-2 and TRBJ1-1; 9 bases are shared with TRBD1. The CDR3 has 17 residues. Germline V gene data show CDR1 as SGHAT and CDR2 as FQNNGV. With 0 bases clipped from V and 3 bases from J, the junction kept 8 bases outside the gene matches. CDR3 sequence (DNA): TGTGCCAGCAGCTTAGAGAGGGGACAGGGTTCCGACACTGAAGCTTTCTTT. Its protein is CASSLERGQGSDTEAFF.

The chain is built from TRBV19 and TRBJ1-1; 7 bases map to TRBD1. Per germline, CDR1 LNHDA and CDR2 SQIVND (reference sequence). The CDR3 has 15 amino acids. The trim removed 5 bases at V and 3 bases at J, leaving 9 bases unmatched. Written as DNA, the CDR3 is TGTGCCAGTAGTCTTCTGGACAGGCTACACACTGAAGCTTTCTTT. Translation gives CASSLLDRLHTEAFF.

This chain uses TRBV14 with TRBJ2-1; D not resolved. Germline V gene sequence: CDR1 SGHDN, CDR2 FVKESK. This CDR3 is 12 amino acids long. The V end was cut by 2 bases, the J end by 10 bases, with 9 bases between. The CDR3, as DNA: TGTGCCAGCAGCCAACGAGTTGGCGAGCAGTTCTTC. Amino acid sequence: CASSQRVGEQFF.

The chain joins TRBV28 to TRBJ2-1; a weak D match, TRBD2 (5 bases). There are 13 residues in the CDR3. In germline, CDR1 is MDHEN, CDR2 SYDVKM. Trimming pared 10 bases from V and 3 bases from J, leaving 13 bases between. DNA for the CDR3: TGTGCCATCGCGGCTAGCCACTACAATGAGCAGTTCTTC. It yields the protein CAIAASHYNEQFF.

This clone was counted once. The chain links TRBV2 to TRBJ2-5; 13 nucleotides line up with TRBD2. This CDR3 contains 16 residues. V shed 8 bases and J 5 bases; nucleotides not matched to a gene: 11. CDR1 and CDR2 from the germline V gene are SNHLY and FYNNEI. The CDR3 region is CASSTGLAGRGETQYF. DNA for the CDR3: TGTGCCAGCTCCACGGGACTAGCGGGGCGTGGGGAGACCCAGTACTTC.

The CDR3 DNA reads TGCAGCGTTGCCGACGCGGGGGGGTTACGTGGGGCCAACGTCCTGACTTTC. Its translation: CSVADAGGLRGANVLTF. This chain joins TRBV29-1 and TRBJ2-6; 9 nucleotides agree with TRBD2. V shed 4 bases and J 3 bases; nucleotides not matched to a gene: 10. The CDR3 runs to 17 residues. Germline lookup yields CDR1 SQVTM and CDR2 ANQGSEA.

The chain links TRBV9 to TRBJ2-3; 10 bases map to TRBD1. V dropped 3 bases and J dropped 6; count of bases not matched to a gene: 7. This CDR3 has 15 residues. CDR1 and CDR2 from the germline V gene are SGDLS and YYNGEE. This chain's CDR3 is CASSAPGTGVDTQYF. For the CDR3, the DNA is TGTGCCAGCAGCGCGCCCGGGACAGGGGTCGATACGCAGTATTTT.

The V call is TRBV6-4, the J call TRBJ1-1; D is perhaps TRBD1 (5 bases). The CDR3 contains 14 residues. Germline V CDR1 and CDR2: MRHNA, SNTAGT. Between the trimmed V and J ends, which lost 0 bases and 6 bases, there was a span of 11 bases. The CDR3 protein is CASSDSIGAAEAFF. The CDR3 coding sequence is TGTGCCAGCAGTGACTCAATCGGGGCAGCTGAAGCTTTCTTT.

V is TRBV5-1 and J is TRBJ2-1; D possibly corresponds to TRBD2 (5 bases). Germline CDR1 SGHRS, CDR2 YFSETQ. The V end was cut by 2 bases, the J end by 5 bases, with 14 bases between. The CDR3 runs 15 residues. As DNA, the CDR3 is TGCGCCAGCAGCTTAGAACCGAGCGGAAACAATGAGCAGTTCTTC. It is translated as CASSLEPSGNNEQFF.

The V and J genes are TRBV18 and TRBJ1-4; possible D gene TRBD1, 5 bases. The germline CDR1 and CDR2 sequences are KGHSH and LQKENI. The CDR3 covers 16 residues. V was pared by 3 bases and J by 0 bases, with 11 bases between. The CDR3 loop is CASSPLGGATNEKLFF. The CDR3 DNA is TGTGCCAGCTCACCCCTCGGGGGTGCAACTAATGAAAAACTGTTTTTT.

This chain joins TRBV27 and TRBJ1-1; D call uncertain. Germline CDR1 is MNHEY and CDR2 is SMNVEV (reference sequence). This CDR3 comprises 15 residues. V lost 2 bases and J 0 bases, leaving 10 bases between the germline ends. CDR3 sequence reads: CASSLLGMMNTEAFF. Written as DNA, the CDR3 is TGTGCCAGCAGTTTACTGGGTATGATGAACACTGAAGCTTTCTTT.

CDR3 coding DNA: TGCGCCAGCAGCCAAGATCACGGGGAGACCCAGTACTTC. Translating it yields CASSQDHGETQYF. The chain links TRBV4-3 to TRBJ2-5; D remains ambiguous. The CDR3 sequence is 13 residues long. Trimming took off 0 bases at V and 5 bases at J, with 7 bases between the two ends. Germline V gene data show CDR1 as LGHNA and CDR2 as YSLEER.

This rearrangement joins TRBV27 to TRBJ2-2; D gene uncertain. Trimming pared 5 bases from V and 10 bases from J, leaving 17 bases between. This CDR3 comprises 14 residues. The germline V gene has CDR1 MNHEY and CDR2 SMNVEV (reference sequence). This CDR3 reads CASSPLQFRAELFF. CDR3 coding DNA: TGTGCCAGCAGTCCACTCCAATTCCGGGCGGAGCTGTTTTTT.